The T cell receptor (beta chain) described here comes from a study of OX40 agonist ivuxolimab in advanced cancers. Assay used: immunoSEQ multiplex PCR; TCRdb lists only in-frame clones, some missing. Of about 80,000 clones in the sample, 70% to 90% were seen once. V was shortened by 5 bases and J by 0 bases, with 12 bases between the two germline ends. Germline V gene sequence: CDR1 SGHRS, CDR2 YFSETQ. This CDR3 contains 15 residues. The chain has TRBV5-1 and TRBJ1-3; D gene uncertain. The clonotype was recovered from an adult with an advanced solid tumor such as melanoma, head and neck, liver or kidney cancer. The sequencing here drew on CD4+ or CD8+ T cells sorted from blood, taken in a trial of the OX40 agonist ivuxolimab. CDR3 DNA sequence: TGCGCCAGCAGGCCCGCCGGGTTCTCTGGAAACACCATATATTTT. This sequence encodes CASRPAGFSGNTIYF.